These 21 T cell receptor beta chains were sequenced from one sample in a study of PD-1 blockade in classical Hodgkin lymphoma. The table came from immunoSEQ multiplex PCR; TCRdb's copy has only in-frame clones and leaves some out. In the table there are about 29,000 clones, about two thirds of which are singletons. Every patient had relapsed following autologous stem cell transplantation, and cohorts differed in brentuximab vedotin exposure. Sequencing used peripheral blood mononuclear cells (PBMCs), obtained before the second cycle of nivolumab. Receptors originate from a human donor with classical Hodgkin lymphoma.

This clone was detected once. The gene calls are TRBV10-3 and TRBJ1-2; D unresolved. In germline, CDR1 is ENHRY, CDR2 SYGVKD. The CDR3 runs 13 residues. Trimming cost V 10 bases and J 4 bases, with 16 bases left between them. The CDR3 region has the DNA TGTGCCACCGCAGCGGCGGACCTCTATGGCTACACCTTC. Amino acids: CATAAADLYGYTF.

The CDR3 loop reads CASSLHSTNEKLFF. The CDR3 nucleotides are TGTGCCAGCAGCTTACATAGCACTAATGAAAAACTGTTTTTT. The chain is built from TRBV7-9 and TRBJ1-4; D uncertain. V lost 2 bases and J lost 2, with 6 bases in between. The CDR3 consists of 14 residues. Germline CDR1 is SEHNR and CDR2 is FQNEAQ (reference sequence).

The chain links TRBV15 to TRBJ1-1; the D gene is possibly TRBD1 (5 bases). This CDR3 has 14 residues. The germline CDR1 and CDR2 sequences are LNHNV and YYDKDF (reference sequence). V lost 5 bases and J 0 bases, leaving 10 bases between the germline ends. CDR3 in DNA: TGTGCCACCAGCGGCCTGACAGTGAACACTGAAGCTTTCTTT. It is translated as CATSGLTVNTEAFF.

The CDR3 bases are TGCGCCAGCAGCTTGGGTCCAAGGAACACTGAAGCTTTCTTT. Amino acid sequence: CASSLGPRNTEAFF. This rearrangement joins TRBV5-1 to TRBJ1-1; no reliable D call. V was shortened by 0 bases and J by 1 base, with 7 bases between the two germline ends. The germline V gene encodes CDR1 SGHRS and CDR2 YFSETQ. The CDR3 covers 14 residues.

The V gene is TRBV6-6, the J gene TRBJ2-2; D remains ambiguous. Germline loops: CDR1 MNHNY, CDR2 SVGAGI (reference sequence). Deletions cut 7 bases from V and 4 bases from J, with 10 bases between. The CDR3 consists of 13 residues. DNA for the CDR3: TGTGCCAGCACCCCGGGCCTCACCGGGGAGCTGTTTTTT. It encodes CASTPGLTGELFF.

The chain carries TRBV15 and TRBJ2-1; D uncertain. The germline gives CDR1 LNHNV, CDR2 YYDKDF (reference sequence). The CDR3 is made up of 14 amino acids. The V end lost 0 bases, the J end lost 6 bases, and 9 bases lay between the germline ends. Here the CDR3 reads CATSRDSLTNEQFF. DNA for the CDR3: TGTGCCACCAGCAGAGACTCTTTAACCAATGAGCAGTTCTTC. Full variable domain (missing parts from reference TRBV15 and TRBJ2-1): DAMVIQNPRYQVTQFGKPVTLSCSQTLNHNVMYWYQQKSSQAPKLLFHYYDKDFNNEADTPDNFQSRRPNTSFCFLDIRSPGLGDTAMYLCATSRDSLTNEQFFGPGTRLTVL.

This rearrangement joins TRBV2 to TRBJ2-5, with D possibly called TRBD1 or TRBD2 (6 bases each). This CDR3 contains 15 residues. The germline V gene has CDR1 SNHLY and CDR2 FYNNEI. The ends were cut back, 7 bases at V and 2 bases at J, with 17 bases in the middle. DNA of the CDR3: TGTGCCAGCAACCAACAGGGAGGTACACAAGAGACCCAGTACTTC. This encodes CASNQQGGTQETQYF.

The chain links TRBV18 to TRBJ2-5; D is unclear. The CDR3 consists of 15 residues. The ends were cut back, 3 bases at V and 5 bases at J, with 16 bases in the middle. Germline V CDR1 and CDR2: KGHSH, LQKENI. The CDR3 coding sequence is TGTGCCAGCTCACCGACGTGGGGTTCTCAGGAGACCCAGTACTTC. Its translation: CASSPTWGSQETQYF.

The chain carries TRBV28 and TRBJ1-2; no reliable D call. Trimming left V 8 bases short and J 4 bases short, with 14 bases between. Germline assignment: CDR1 MDHEN and CDR2 SYDVKM. CDR3 size: 13 residues. CDR3 protein: CASGISGVYGYTF. CDR3 in DNA: TGTGCCAGCGGCATATCCGGTGTCTATGGCTACACCTTC.

The chain uses TRBV9 and TRBJ1-5; no definite D call. Germline values: CDR1 SGDLS, CDR2 YYNGEE. CDR3 length equals 15 residues. Trimming took 4 bases from V and 0 from J, leaving 11 bases between them. The CDR3 DNA reads as TGTGCCAGCAGCCCCTGGGCAGTTAGCAATCAGCCCCAGCATTTT. Its protein is CASSPWAVSNQPQHF.

The rearrangement links TRBV29-1 to TRBJ2-3, with D tentatively TRBD2 (5 bases). The CDR3 contains 15 residues. Germline assignment: CDR1 SQVTM and CDR2 ANQGSEA. Trimming shortened V by 0 bases and J by 6 bases, and 16 bases separated the two germline ends. CDR3 nucleotide sequence: TGCAGCGTTGAAGATTCGGGCCGGGAATGGGATACGCAGTATTTT. This codes for CSVEDSGREWDTQYF.

The V call is TRBV6-1, the J call TRBJ1-2; D gene uncertain. The length of the CDR3 is 14 residues. The germline V gene has CDR1 MNHNS and CDR2 SASEGT. Between the trimmed V and J ends, which lost 2 bases and 0 bases, there was a span of 7 bases. Here the CDR3 DNA reads TGTGCCAGCAGTGAATACACCTCTAACTATGGCTACACCTTC. Protein product: CASSEYTSNYGYTF.

The V and J genes are TRBV2 and TRBJ2-7; unclear D gene. CDR3 length equals 14 residues. Looked up from germline, CDR1 is SNHLY and CDR2 is FYNNEI. Trimming stripped 1 base from V and 3 bases from J, with 10 bases between. The CDR3 DNA is TGTGCCAGCAGTGAAGGCGCCCCGAGCTACGAGCAGTACTTC. It encodes CASSEGAPSYEQYF.

This chain joins TRBV4-3 and TRBJ2-7; the match to TRBD2 covers 7 bases. This CDR3 comprises 15 residues. With 0 bases clipped from V and 4 bases from J, the junction kept 6 bases outside the gene matches. Germline V gene lookup returns CDR1 LGHNA and CDR2 YSLEER. The CDR3 sequence is CASSQDAGGSYEQYF. The CDR3, as DNA: TGCGCCAGCAGCCAAGACGCGGGCGGGAGTTACGAGCAGTACTTC.

The chain recombines TRBV13 with TRBJ2-7, with D maybe TRBD1 (6 bases). CDR3 length equals 14 residues. Germline CDR1 is PRHDT and CDR2 is FYEKMQ (reference sequence). The V gene lost 1 base and the J gene lost 4 bases, with 11 bases spanning the gap. The CDR3 sequence is CASSLVNREYEQYF. CDR3 in DNA: TGTGCCAGCAGCTTAGTGAACAGGGAGTACGAGCAGTACTTC.

The gene calls are TRBV18 and TRBJ2-2; perhaps TRBD1 as D (5 bases). Germline V gene lookup returns CDR1 KGHSH and CDR2 LQKENI. This CDR3 is 15 amino acids long. Between the trimmed V and J ends, which lost 1 base and 1 base, there was a span of 7 bases. The CDR3 DNA sequence: TGTGCCAGCTCACCACAACAGGTGAACACCGGGGAGCTGTTTTTT. As protein: CASSPQQVNTGELFF.

V is TRBV5-6 and J is TRBJ1-6; the D gene is possibly TRBD1 (6 bases). The V and J ends lost 5 bases and 7 bases respectively, with 19 bases between them. Germline V gives CDR1 SGHDT, CDR2 YYEEEE. The CDR3 covers 16 residues. CDR3 DNA: TGTGCCAGCAGAAGTCGAACCTTTACAGGGAATTCACCCCTCCACTTT. Amino acid sequence: CASRSRTFTGNSPLHF.

This chain uses TRBV2 with TRBJ2-4; TRBD1 matches 7 bases. Germline assignment: CDR1 SNHLY and CDR2 FYNNEI. The CDR3 extends over 15 amino acids. The V and J ends lost 2 bases and 5 bases, in that order; junction bases with no gene match: 6. CDR3 amino acids: CASSESRGRENIQYF. In DNA, the CDR3 is TGTGCCAGCAGTGAATCAAGGGGGCGTGAAAACATTCAGTACTTC. The whole variable domain, remainder taken from reference TRBV2 and TRBJ2-4, is EPEVTQTPSHQVTQMGQEVILRCVPISNHLYFYWYRQILGQKVEFLVSFYNNEISEKSEIFDDQFSVERPDGSNFTLKIRSTKLEDSAMYFCASSESRGRENIQYFGAGTRLSVL.

This clone was counted between two and nine times. DNA for the CDR3: TGCGCCAGCAGCTTGGATGCGGTTGCCTACAATGAGCAGTTCTTC. Translated: CASSLDAVAYNEQFF. The rearrangement links TRBV5-1 to TRBJ2-1, with no clear D. The CDR3 loop spans 15 amino acids. Germline loops: CDR1 SGHRS, CDR2 YFSETQ. V lost 0 bases and J 2 bases, leaving 9 bases between the germline ends.

V and J are TRBV7-7 and TRBJ2-5, with 7 positions matching TRBD2. The CDR3 contains 15 residues. Trimming removed 5 bases from V and 4 bases from J; junction bases left unmatched: 10. From germline, CDR1 is SSHAT and CDR2 FNYEAQ (reference sequence). The DNA for the CDR3 is TGTGCCAGCAGCCCCATCGGACTAGAAGCAGAGACCCAGTACTTC. Protein sequence: CASSPIGLEAETQYF.

The V gene is TRBV4-1, the J gene TRBJ2-7; 7 nucleotides agree with TRBD2. After removal of 1 base from V and 4 bases from J, the junction contained 1 base not matched to a gene. Germline V gene data show CDR1 as MGHRA and CDR2 as YSYEKL. The CDR3 covers 13 residues. CDR3 sequence (DNA): TGCGCCAGCAGCCAAGGGGGGGGTTACGAGCAGTACTTC. Encoded protein: CASSQGGGYEQYF.